This T cell receptor beta chain stems from a study of blood T cells in healthy people across ages. Combining a sample-barcoded 5' primer with a J-beta primer mix, a second PCR ran for about 6 to 12 cycles. Each CDR3 protein gets one entry after TCRdb re-called the 5' RACE reads with MiXCR. The sample includes about 1.5 million distinct CDR3 sequences, 40% to 50% of them seen just once. The CDR3 contains 12 residues. Between the trimmed V and J ends, which lost 4 bases and 6 bases, there was a span of 12 bases. Per the germline V gene, CDR1 is DFQATT and CDR2 is SNEGSKA (reference sequence). A minimum of 5 micrograms of total RNA was extracted per sample.

The rearrangement joins TRBV20-1 to TRBJ1-2, with D possibly TRBD1 on 6 matching bases. This TCR derives from a woman aged 18-29 years in good health. The sequenced sample consisted of blood. The CDR3 spells CSANRGQDGYTF. The CDR3 coding sequence is TGCAGTGCTAATCGGGGGCAGGATGGCTACACCTTC.